The subject of this entry is one TCR beta chain. This entry belongs to a study of graft-versus-host responses after intestinal transplantation. Study in general: After anti-thymocyte globulin induction, recipients took tacrolimus and steroids for 2 to 3 years.

CDR1 and CDR2 (germline): SEHNR, FQNEAQ (reference sequence). V lost 3 bases to trimming and J lost 0 bases, with 10 bases between them. CDR3 length: 15 residues. Irradiated, violet-dye-labeled stimulator cells, some 200,000 in number, were plated with some 200,000 CFSE-labeled responder cells. Post-reaction, proliferating CD3+CD4+ and CD3+CD8+ responders (CFSE-low) were sorted. Profiling relied on immunoSEQ multiplex PCR, and the TCRdb table lists in-frame clones only, not all of them. The sample includes about 7,000 clones, 30% to 35% of them seen just once. The rearrangement joins TRBV7-9 to TRBJ2-3; D unresolved. Sample: alloreactive CD8+ T cells from a mixed lymphocyte reaction culture, taken before transplantation. Subset meaning: CFSE-low proliferating T cells sorted from approximately 6-day pre-transplant mixed lymphocyte reaction (GvH or HvG direction). The receptor was derived from a human patient who was an organ donor for intestinal transplantation. CDR3 nucleotide sequence: TGTGCCAGCAGCTTCTTATGGATCAGCACAGATACGCAGTATTTT. Translating gives CASSFLWISTDTQYF.